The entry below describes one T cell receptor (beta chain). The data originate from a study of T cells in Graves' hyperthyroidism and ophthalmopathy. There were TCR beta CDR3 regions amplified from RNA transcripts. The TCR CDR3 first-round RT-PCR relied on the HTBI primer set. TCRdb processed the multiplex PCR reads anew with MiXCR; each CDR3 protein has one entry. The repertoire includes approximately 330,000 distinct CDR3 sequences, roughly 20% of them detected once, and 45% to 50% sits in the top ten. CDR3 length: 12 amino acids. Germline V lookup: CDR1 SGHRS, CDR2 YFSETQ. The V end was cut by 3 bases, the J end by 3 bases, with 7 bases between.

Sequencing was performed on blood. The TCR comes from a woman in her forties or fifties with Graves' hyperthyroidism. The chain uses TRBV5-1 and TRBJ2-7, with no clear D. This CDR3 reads CASSSYDYEQYF. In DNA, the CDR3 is TGCGCCAGCAGCTCATACGACTACGAGCAGTACTTC.